These 28 T cell receptor beta chains share one sample of origin, sequenced in a study of technical replicates of blood from a handful of donors. Sequenced by immunoSEQ multiplex PCR; TCRdb stores in-frame clones only, minus some. This table holds 60,000 to 85,000 clones, roughly 97% found once. The sequenced sample was T cells isolated from PBMCs. Every receptor here comes from a human donor in good health.

The chain employs TRBV19 and TRBJ2-7, with TRBD2 identical over 9 bases. J lost 2 bases, V lost 1 base, and 3 bases had no gene match. The CDR3 is made up of 15 amino acids. Germline V gene data show CDR1 as LNHDA and CDR2 as SQIVND (reference sequence). The chain's CDR3 is CASSIGGGRAYEQYF. The CDR3 DNA sequence: TGTGCCAGTAGTATAGGGGGCGGGAGGGCCTACGAGCAGTACTTC.

The chain employs TRBV13 and TRBJ2-3; 9 positions match TRBD2. Trimming cost V 1 base and J 0 bases; bases outside gene matches: 8. This CDR3 spans 18 amino acids. From germline, CDR1 is PRHDT and CDR2 FYEKMQ (reference sequence). Here the CDR3 reads CASSLVGSGSLSTDTQYF. The CDR3 region has the DNA TGTGCCAGCAGCTTAGTGGGTAGCGGGAGCCTTAGCACAGATACGCAGTATTTT.

The rearrangement uses TRBV7-2 and TRBJ2-5; maybe TRBD2 (5 bases). The V end was cut by 7 bases, the J end by 1 base, with 13 bases between. The CDR3 runs to 14 residues. The germline V gene encodes CDR1 SGHTA and CDR2 FQGNSA. CDR3 sequence reads: CASTSSGPQETQYF. The CDR3 DNA reads as TGTGCCAGCACCTCGAGCGGTCCCCAAGAGACCCAGTACTTC.

The chain is built from TRBV6-5 and TRBJ2-7; weak D call: TRBD1 (6 bases). Germline assignment: CDR1 MNHEY and CDR2 SVGAGI. This CDR3 is built from 14 residues. Trimming left V 5 bases short and J 5 bases short, with 16 bases between. CDR3 DNA: TGTGCCAGCAGTATAAGGGACACTGAGGACGAGCAGTACTTC. This codes for CASSIRDTEDEQYF.

The V gene is TRBV18, the J gene TRBJ1-5; D is unclear. CDR3 size: 15 residues. The germline V and J ends were trimmed by 10 bases and 3 bases, with 19 bases remaining between them. Per germline, CDR1 KGHSH and CDR2 LQKENI. The chain's CDR3 is CATGSQVGPNQPQHF. In DNA, the CDR3 is TGTGCCACCGGATCTCAAGTGGGCCCCAATCAGCCCCAGCATTTT.

The CDR3 loop is CASSLRGAYEQYF. The CDR3 coding sequence is TGTGCCAGTAGTCTTCGAGGAGCGTACGAGCAGTACTTC. The V gene is TRBV19, the J gene TRBJ2-7; no reliable D call. The V gene lost 5 bases and the J gene lost 4 bases, with 12 bases spanning the gap. Germline V gives CDR1 LNHDA, CDR2 SQIVND (reference sequence). This CDR3 is built from 13 residues.

This sequence joins TRBV5-1 and TRBJ2-2; 8 bases are shared with TRBD1. The CDR3 is 17 amino acids. The J segment lost 0 bases and the V segment lost 4 bases, leaving 8 bases of the junction unmatched. CDR1 and CDR2 (germline): SGHRS, YFSETQ. Written as DNA, the CDR3 is TGCGCCAGCAGCGGAACCGGACAGGGCGCGAACACCGGGGAGCTGTTTTTT. Protein: CASSGTGQGANTGELFF.

The rearrangement links TRBV7-9 to TRBJ1-2; the D is unclear. Trimming took 4 bases from V and 4 from J, leaving 10 bases between them. The CDR3 extends over 13 amino acids. Germline V lookup: CDR1 SEHNR, CDR2 FQNEAQ (reference sequence). The CDR3 sequence is CASSSPVAYGYTF. CDR3 nucleotides: TGTGCCAGCAGCTCACCAGTTGCCTATGGCTACACCTTC.

The J gene is TRBJ2-1, the V gene TRBV27; TRBD2 might be the D (5 bases). Trimming left V 2 bases short and J 4 bases short, with 9 bases between. The CDR3 runs 14 residues. CDR1 is MNHEY and CDR2 is SMNVEV in the germline V gene (reference sequence). CDR3 region: CASSLGGPYNEQFF. The CDR3 region has the DNA TGTGCCAGCAGTTTAGGCGGGCCTTACAATGAGCAGTTCTTC.

The chain employs TRBV6-1 and TRBJ2-1; TRBD2 aligns across 13 bases. V trimming: 7 bases; J trimming: 9 bases; junction bases outside the gene matches: 9. The CDR3 extends over 15 amino acids. Germline CDR1 reads MNHNS; CDR2 reads SASEGT. DNA for the CDR3: TGTGCCAGCACCTCGGGACTAGCGGGAAGCTTTGAGCAGTTCTTC. Translation gives CASTSGLAGSFEQFF.

The chain recombines TRBV20-1 with TRBJ2-7; the D is unclear. Deletions cut 6 bases from V and 6 bases from J, with 9 bases between. CDR3 length: 10 amino acids. Germline lookup yields CDR1 DFQATT and CDR2 SNEGSKA (reference sequence). In DNA form, the CDR3 reads TGCAGTGCACCCGAGGTCGAGCAGTACTTC. Translating it yields CSAPEVEQYF.

The rearrangement links TRBV6-4 to TRBJ2-6; D is unresolved. CDR1 and CDR2 from the germline V gene are MRHNA and SNTAGT. V was trimmed by 1 base and J by 0 bases, leaving 4 bases between them. This CDR3 has 15 amino acids. The CDR3 nucleotides read TGTGCCAGCAGTGACTTTCGCTCTGGGGCCAACGTCCTGACTTTC. As protein: CASSDFRSGANVLTF.

The genes are TRBV7-6 and TRBJ2-2; TRBD1 agrees at 8 bases. Germline CDR1 and CDR2: SGHVS and FNYEAQ. V shed 5 bases, J shed 4 bases, and the junction held 9 bases outside the gene matches. This CDR3 comprises 16 residues. The DNA for the CDR3 is TGTGCCAGCAGCCAGCCTCGACAGGGGCCCACCGGGGAGCTGTTTTTT. Translated: CASSQPRQGPTGELFF.

The chain is built from TRBV11-3 and TRBJ1-5; the D gene is possibly TRBD1 (5 bases). With 3 bases removed from V and 6 bases from J, the gap between germline ends came to 6 bases. The CDR3 has 12 amino acids. Per the germline V gene, CDR1 is SGHNT and CDR2 is YENEEA. CDR3 residues: CASSFQGQPQHF. CDR3 in DNA: TGTGCCAGCAGCTTCCAGGGTCAGCCCCAGCATTTT.

The chain carries TRBV5-1 and TRBJ2-7, with 9 bases aligning to TRBD1. Germline trimming cut 8 bases from V and 7 bases from J; bases unmatched to any gene: 13. There are 14 residues in the CDR3. Germline V gives CDR1 SGHRS, CDR2 YFSETQ. Here the CDR3 DNA reads TGCGCCAGTGATACGGGACAGGGTGCGGAAGAGCAGTACTTC. Translating it yields CASDTGQGAEEQYF. The entire variable domain, with the rest obtained from reference TRBV5-1 and TRBJ2-7, is as follows: KAGVTQTPRYLIKTRGQQVTLSCSPISGHRSVSWYQQTPGQGLQFLFEYFSETQRNKGNFPGRFSGRQFSNSRSEMNVSTLELGDSALYLCASDTGQGAEEQYFGPGTRLTVT.

V and J are TRBV7-2 and TRBJ1-1; TRBD1 agrees at 8 bases. After removal of 2 bases from V and 10 bases from J, the junction contained 6 bases not matched to a gene. Germline V gene data show CDR1 as SGHTA and CDR2 as FQGNSA. The length of the CDR3 is 13 residues. The CDR3, as DNA: TGTGCCAGCAGCTTAAAAACAGGGGGGATAGCTTTCTTT. This gives the protein CASSLKTGGIAFF.

The chain joins TRBV19 to TRBJ2-1, with 9 nucleotides matching TRBD1. Per the germline V gene, CDR1 is LNHDA and CDR2 is SQIVND (reference sequence). J gave up 4 bases and V 2 bases, and 21 bases lay outside the gene matches. The CDR3 contains 21 residues. CDR3 nucleotides: TGTGCCAGTAGTATAAAAAAGAACGGGACAGGGAGCTACCTACTATACAATGAGCAGTTCTTC. Its protein product is CASSIKKNGTGSYLLYNEQFF.

The gene calls are TRBV6-5 and TRBJ2-3; TRBD2 is a possible D gene (6 bases). Per the germline V gene, CDR1 is MNHEY and CDR2 is SVGAGI. V lost 2 bases and J lost 3, with 9 bases in between. The CDR3 has 14 residues. CDR3 residues: CASSYGGYTDTQYF. In nucleotides, the CDR3 is TGTGCCAGCAGTTACGGAGGGTATACAGATACGCAGTATTTT.

J is TRBJ2-1 and V is TRBV28, with 7 bases that match TRBD1. The germline V gene encodes CDR1 MDHEN and CDR2 SYDVKM. Losses at the gene ends were 10 bases for V and 8 bases for J; bases not matched to a gene: 14. The CDR3 sequence is 14 residues long. The CDR3 loop reads CATIITQGEHEQFF. The CDR3 bases are TGTGCCACCATAATAACCCAGGGGGAGCATGAGCAGTTCTTC.

The chain joins TRBV5-4 to TRBJ2-7; perhaps TRBD2 as D (5 bases). Germline lookup yields CDR1 SGHNT and CDR2 YYREEE (reference sequence). Deletions cut 0 bases from V and 0 bases from J, with 10 bases between. The CDR3 has 15 residues. In DNA form, the CDR3 reads TGTGCCAGCAGCTTGGGACAACTAGGCTCCTACGAGCAGTACTTC. It yields the protein CASSLGQLGSYEQYF.

The chain employs TRBV4-1 and TRBJ1-4, with D hard to call. Germline V gene data show CDR1 as MGHRA and CDR2 as YSYEKL. V was shortened by 0 bases and J by 0 bases, with 14 bases between the two germline ends. The CDR3 consists of 18 residues. CDR3 nucleotides: TGCGCCAGCAGCCAAGACCCTGTTGCGGCCGCAACTAATGAAAAACTGTTTTTT. It codes for CASSQDPVAAATNEKLFF.

The V call is TRBV10-3, the J call TRBJ2-2; D is unresolved. Trimming left V 11 bases short and J 7 bases short, with 20 bases between. Looked up from germline, CDR1 is ENHRY and CDR2 is SYGVKD. This CDR3 has 14 residues. The DNA for the CDR3 is TGTGCCGTCCAGTCATCCCGGTCGGGCGGGGAGCTGTTTTTT. Translated, it gives CAVQSSRSGGELFF.

This clone was seen only once. J is TRBJ1-2 and V is TRBV4-1, with D unresolved. Deletions cut 1 base from V and 3 bases from J, with 9 bases between. The CDR3 sequence is 14 residues long. Germline V gives CDR1 MGHRA, CDR2 YSYEKL. CDR3 region: CASSQVGVDYGYTF. In DNA form, the CDR3 reads TGCGCCAGCAGCCAAGTCGGGGTGGACTATGGCTACACCTTC.

The V and J genes are TRBV29-1 and TRBJ2-2, with a weak D call TRBD1 (5 bases). Trimming shortened V by 7 bases and J by 0 bases, and 9 bases separated the two germline ends. This CDR3 contains 13 residues. The germline CDR1 and CDR2 sequences are SQVTM and ANQGSEA. CDR3 sequence reads: CSADKPNTGELFF. CDR3 DNA: TGCAGCGCGGACAAGCCGAACACCGGGGAGCTGTTTTTT.

The chain has TRBV6-1 and TRBJ1-2; D possibly corresponds to TRBD1 (6 bases). V shed 0 bases and J shed 4 bases, with 15 bases lying between them. The CDR3 contains 16 residues. The germline V gene has CDR1 MNHNS and CDR2 SASEGT. The CDR3 DNA is TGTGCCAGCAGTGAAGCCGGCGGGGGCGGGAGCTATGGCTACACCTTC. This codes for CASSEAGGGGSYGYTF.

This chain uses TRBV7-2 with TRBJ2-2, with D perhaps TRBD1 (5 bases). Trimming pared 5 bases from V and 3 bases from J, leaving 10 bases between. Germline lookup yields CDR1 SGHTA and CDR2 FQGNSA. The CDR3 is 14 residues long. The CDR3 bases are TGTGCCAGCAGCCCCGTAGGGGACACCGGGGAGCTGTTTTTT. As protein: CASSPVGDTGELFF.

The rearrangement joins TRBV2 to TRBJ2-5, with TRBD1 matching 8 bases. The CDR3 has 14 residues. Germline V gene sequence: CDR1 SNHLY, CDR2 FYNNEI. Losses at the gene ends were 6 bases for V and 2 bases for J; bases not matched to a gene: 5. The CDR3 sequence is CASSGDRRQETQYF. The DNA for the CDR3 is TGTGCCAGCAGCGGGGACAGGAGACAAGAGACCCAGTACTTC.

The chain joins TRBV28 to TRBJ2-7; 9 bases are a match to TRBD1. The CDR3 is 15 residues long. The junction had 4 bases not matched to a gene; V was cut back by 4 bases and J by 0 bases. CDR1 and CDR2 (germline): MDHEN, SYDVKM. CDR3 DNA sequence: TGTGCCAGCAGTTGGGACAGGGCCTTCTCCTACGAGCAGTACTTC. Its translation: CASSWDRAFSYEQYF. Together with reference TRBV28 and TRBJ2-7, the CDR3 gives the full variable domain: DVKVTQSSRYLVKRTGEKVFLECVQDMDHENMFWYRQDPGLGLRLIYFSYDVKMKEKGDIPEGYSVSREKKERFSLILESASTNQTSMYLCASSWDRAFSYEQYFGPGTRLTVT.